The entry below describes one TCR beta chain. This clonotype was counted ten times or more. Its antigen specificity is not known. It may be a read error: a sequence one base away is much more abundant. The CDR3 does not end in the conserved phenylalanine or tryptophan, so this is likely a read error. This sample was taken from a study of Graves' ophthalmopathy and Graves' hyperthyroidism (dated by TCRdb to 2017 to 2018). Broadly, across the study: Peripheral blood samples were taken at the time of initial diagnosis, before any treatment was given. In total, 135 blood samples were TCR-sequenced: roughly 45 ophthalmopathy, some 72 hyperthyroidism and around 17 hyperthyroidism-to-ophthalmopathy patients. Once sampling was done, hyperthyroidism patients were given methimazole at a starting dose of 30 mg daily, while ophthalmopathy patients were given high-dose intravenous methylprednisolone. For independent validation, a separate cohort was made up of 18 hyperthyroidism patients plus 17 patients who later progressed from hyperthyroidism to ophthalmopathy. The approximately 90 discovery patients were randomly split 7:3 into training and test sets. The study used signatures of the TCR beta repertoire to tell Graves' ophthalmopathy apart from Graves' hyperthyroidism and to predict which patients would progress to ophthalmopathy. To explore V-J signatures that separate ophthalmopathy from hyperthyroidism, a discovery set of more than 95 patients was enrolled, consisting of 43 with ophthalmopathy and roughly 59 with stable hyperthyroidism. T-cell repertoires of thyroid tissue and blood were compared in 5 or 6 hyperthyroidism patients. On the study overall, not on this receptor specifically: No statistical method was used to set the sample size in advance, and the investigators knew which group each participant was assigned to. In validation, the model predicted ophthalmopathy progression with about 70% sensitivity and about 77% specificity; more than ten predicted patients were CT-confirmed with GO in a median of approximately 6.5 months. The 13-signature model separated ophthalmopathy from stable hyperthyroidism with around 90% sensitivity and approximately 81% specificity in cross-validation, and 80%/75% in the test set. Most expanded thyroid clonotypes with frequency above 0.001 were also detected in blood, suggesting blood repertoires may reflect the thyroid immune response.

Trimming costs V 2 bases and J 9 bases, and their ends lie 17 bases apart. As encoded in the germline V gene (reference sequence), CDR1 is DFQATT while CDR2 is SNEGSKA. The CDR3 has 13 residues if both end residues are counted. Just the 39-base CDR3 DNA is kept, in frame starting at base 1. TCR beta CDR3 regions were amplified from RNA transcripts for repertoire sequencing. HTBI primers and the Qiagen OneStep RT-PCR kit were used in a first-round RT-PCR, which was followed by a second-round multiplex PCR, size selection and purification. Libraries were sequenced on an Illumina HiSeq2000 using paired-end 100 bp reads. For the original study's pipeline: Reads were processed with SOAPnuke, discarding reads with adapters, uncalled bases, mean Phred below 15, or no exact constant-primer or identifier match. COPE v1.2.5 was used to merge high-quality paired reads. Unique nucleotide sequences were defined as clonotypes and aligned to IMGT TRB V, D and J references using MiTCR v1.1. Analysis was restricted to V-J combinations with a frequency above 0.0001, which covered 98% to 99.2% of repertoires. For each V-J combination, a TCR clonal expansion and chaos score was defined as the ratio of F50 clonal expansion to chaos observed in the TCRdist matrix. Welch's t-statistics and random forest were used to reduce the features to approximately 13 V-J combinations, which were then used as input to a naive Bayes classifier. The similarity between thyroid and blood repertoires was quantified using the Morisita-Horn index. TCRdb handled the public reads itself, with Q25 trimming in fastp and clone calling in MiXCR, and kept productive beta chains. Every entry covers one CDR3 protein and lists the most common genes and DNA from its rows. Here the V and J calls rest on TCRdb's processing, not on the authors' analysis. Across this sample there are roughly 230,000 distinct CDR3 sequences, with 20% to 25% seen only once. Of the sample, approximately 39% is held by the ten largest clones.

Ophthalmopathy patients were characterized by moderately to severely active disease, a Clinical Activity Score of at least 3, a NOSPECS grade of at least 4, and a disease duration under 3 months. Patients with other autoimmune diseases, uncontrolled infections, pregnancy or lactation were excluded from the study. Clinical symptoms, serum thyroxine, TRAb, thyroid ultrasound and orbital computed tomography formed the basis of the diagnosis. Using Ficoll-Paque density gradient centrifugation, PBMCs were isolated from approximately 11 ml of fresh peripheral blood. Total RNA was extracted using Trizol reagent, and RNA quality was checked on an Agilent 2100 Bioanalyzer.

The chain uses TRBV20-1 and TRBJ2-7; the D call is tentative, TRBD1 or TRBD2, as each matches 5 bases. Sequenced sample: peripheral blood. This TCR was recovered from a woman aged 45-65 years with Graves' ophthalmopathy. Donor details come from another sample of the same person, matched by shared clones. Here is the DNA: TGCAGTGCTAGACGGGACCCCGGGGATCGGCAGTACCTC. This translates into CSARRDPGDRQYL.